Listed here is a single TCR beta chain. Its antigen is unknown. These donors, healthy bone marrow donors, were studied. This sample stems from a study of cytomegalovirus exposure and HLA in healthy donors. Study outcomes and limitations: Reports showed the classifier diagnosing cytomegalovirus status with high specificity and sensitivity. Cytomegalovirus-associated status was assigned to about 180 TCR beta chains.

Primers included in the PCR were 60 Vbeta and 13 Jbeta primers. Using immunoSEQ multiplex PCR, the repertoire was profiled, and TCRdb retains in-frame clones only, with some absent. The table has under 200,000 clones, roughly 71% seen once. There are 15 residues in the CDR3. Germline V gives CDR1 MNHEY, CDR2 SVGAGI. Trimming stripped 7 bases from V and 4 bases from J, with 16 bases between. This receptor was taken from a woman aged 45-60 years in good health and CMV-seropositive. The J gene is TRBJ2-2, the V gene TRBV6-5, with D tentatively TRBD2 (5 bases). The sequenced material came from PBMCs. In DNA, the CDR3 is TGTGCCAGCACTCCCCGCGGGCCGGTCACCGGGGAGCTGTTTTTT. It encodes CASTPRGPVTGELFF.